What follows describes a single T cell receptor (beta chain). Its antigen is unidentified. At the DNA level, this CDR3 is encoded by other sequences in the same sample as well. The data stem from a study of cytomegalovirus exposure and HLA in healthy donors. General study points: The study found most TCR sequences rare, yet found some public TCRs in many donors. TCR beta sequences reportedly predicted the HLA-A and HLA-B alleles of most subjects accurately. Association of roughly 18,000 TCR beta sequences with HLA alleles was found at 0.05 false discovery rate in a later analysis.

The CDR3 consists of 16 residues. The germline gives CDR1 MNHEY, CDR2 SVGAGI. Losses at the gene ends were 2 bases for V and 4 bases for J; bases not matched to a gene: 7. The PCR contained 60 Vbeta and 13 Jbeta primers. Original data processing: In a later analysis, around 10 million of about 80 million unique beta chains occurred in at least two donors. Profiled with immunoSEQ multiplex PCR; TCRdb holds only in-frame clones, not every one. V, J and clone size were drawn from that table, and D and trimming were deduced from the DNA. This sample carries tens of thousands of clones, with about a sixth going to the ten biggest clones.

The clonotype comes from a male donor in good health and CMV-seronegative. The specimen sequenced was PBMCs. V is TRBV6-5 and J is TRBJ1-2; 10 bases fit TRBD1. The CDR3 spells CASSYLRTGGGYGYTF. The CDR3 coding sequence is TGTGCCAGCAGTTACCTCAGGACAGGGGGGGGCTATGGCTACACCTTC.